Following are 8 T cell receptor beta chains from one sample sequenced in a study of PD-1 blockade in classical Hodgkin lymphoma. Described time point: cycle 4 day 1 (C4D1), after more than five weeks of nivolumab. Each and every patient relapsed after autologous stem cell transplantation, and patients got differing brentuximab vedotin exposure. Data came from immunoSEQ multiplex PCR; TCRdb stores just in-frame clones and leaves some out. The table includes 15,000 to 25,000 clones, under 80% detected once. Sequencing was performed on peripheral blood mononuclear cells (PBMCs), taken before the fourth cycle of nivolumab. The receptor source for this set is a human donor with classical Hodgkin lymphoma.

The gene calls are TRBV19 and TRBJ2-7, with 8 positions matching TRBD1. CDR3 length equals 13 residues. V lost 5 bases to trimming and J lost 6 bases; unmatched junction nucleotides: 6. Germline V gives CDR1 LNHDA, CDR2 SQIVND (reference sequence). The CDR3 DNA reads TGTGCCAGTAGTCTACTTGGACAGGGCGAGCAGTACTTC. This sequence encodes CASSLLGQGEQYF.

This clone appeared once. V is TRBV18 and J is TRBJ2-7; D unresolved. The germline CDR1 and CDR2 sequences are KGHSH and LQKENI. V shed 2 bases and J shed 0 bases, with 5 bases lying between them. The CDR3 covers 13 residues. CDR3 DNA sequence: TGTGCCAGCTCACCAGCAAGCTCCTACGAGCAGTACTTC. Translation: CASSPASSYEQYF.

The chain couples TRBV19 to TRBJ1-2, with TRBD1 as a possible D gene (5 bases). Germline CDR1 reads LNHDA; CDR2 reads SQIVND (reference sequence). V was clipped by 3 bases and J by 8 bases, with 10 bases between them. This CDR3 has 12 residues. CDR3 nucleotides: TGTGCCAGTAGTATCGGGACCGGGGGCTACACCTTC. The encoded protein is CASSIGTGGYTF.

The CDR3 region is CAISESMGPGGKNIQYF. CDR3 coding DNA: TGTGCCATCAGTGAGTCGATGGGTCCCGGAGGAAAAAACATTCAGTACTTC. J is TRBJ2-4 and V is TRBV10-3, with TRBD2 as a possible D gene (5 bases). CDR1 is ENHRY and CDR2 is SYGVKD in the germline V gene. This CDR3 is 17 amino acids long. The V and J ends lost 0 bases and 4 bases respectively, with 16 bases between them.

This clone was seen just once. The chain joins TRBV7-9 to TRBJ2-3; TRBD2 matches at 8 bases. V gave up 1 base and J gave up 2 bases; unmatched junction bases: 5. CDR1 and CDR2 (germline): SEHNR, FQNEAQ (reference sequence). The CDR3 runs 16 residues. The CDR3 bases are TGTGCCAGCAGCTTAGTTTCGCGGGGGGCCACAGATACGCAGTATTTT. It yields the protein CASSLVSRGATDTQYF.

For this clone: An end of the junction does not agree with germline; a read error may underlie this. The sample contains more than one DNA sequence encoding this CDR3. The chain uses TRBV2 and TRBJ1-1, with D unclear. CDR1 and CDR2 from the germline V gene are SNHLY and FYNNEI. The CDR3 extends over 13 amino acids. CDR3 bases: TGTGCCAGCAGTCGACTCCTGAACACTGAGGCTTTCTTT. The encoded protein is CASSRLLNTEAFF.

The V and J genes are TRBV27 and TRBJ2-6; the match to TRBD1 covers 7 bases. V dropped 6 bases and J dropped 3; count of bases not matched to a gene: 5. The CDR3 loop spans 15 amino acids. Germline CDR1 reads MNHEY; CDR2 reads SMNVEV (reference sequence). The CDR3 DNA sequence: TGTGCCAGCAGACCAGACAGGGTTGGGGCCAACGTCCTGACTTTC. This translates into CASRPDRVGANVLTF.

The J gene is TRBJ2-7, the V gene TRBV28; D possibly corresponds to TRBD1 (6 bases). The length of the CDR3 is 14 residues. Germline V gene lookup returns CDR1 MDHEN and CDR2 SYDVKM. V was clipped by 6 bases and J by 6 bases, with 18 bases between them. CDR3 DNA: TGTGCCAGCAGCCCCCGCCGAGGGGGAGTCGAGCAGTACGTC. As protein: CASSPRRGGVEQYV.